These 10 T cell receptor beta chains originate from one sample sequenced in a study of human T cells and chemical hapten exposure (dated by TCRdb to about 2021). Library preparation employed 5' RACE. TCRdb shows the sequencer as Illumina MiSeq. The public reads were reprocessed in TCRdb via fastp at Q25 and MiXCR, keeping in-frame beta chains. Under each unique CDR3 protein, matching rows form one entry showing the most common genes and DNA. This sample comprises about 140,000 distinct CDR3 sequences, 4.1% of them detected only once. The ten largest clones take up about 1.3% of the sample. Total RNA was extracted from unfractionated whole blood that had been collected in Tempus Blood RNA tubes. These receptors were collected from a female donor in good health.

This clonotype was found many times. The chain has TRBV12-3 or TRBV12-4 and TRBJ2-7, with D unclear. This CDR3 is built from 12 residues. Trimming pared 3 bases from V and 9 bases from J, leaving 12 bases between. CDR3 sequence: CASSFLGIGQYF. In DNA form, the CDR3 reads TGTGCCAGCAGTTTTCTAGGAATCGGGCAGTACTTC.

This clonotype was seen repeatedly, ten times or more. The chain recombines TRBV18 with TRBJ2-5, with D perhaps assigned TRBD1 or TRBD2 (5 bases each). The V end lost 0 bases, the J end lost 2 bases, and 13 bases lay between the germline ends. Germline assignment: CDR1 KGHSH and CDR2 LQKENI. The CDR3 is 16 residues long. In DNA, the CDR3 is TGTGCCAGCTCACCACCGGCAGGGACCCTACAAGAGACCCAGTACTTC. This translates into CASSPPAGTLQETQYF.

This clonotype was seen at least ten times. The V call is TRBV28, the J call TRBJ2-5; no clear D gene. The germline gives CDR1 MDHEN, CDR2 SYDVKM. This CDR3 spans 15 amino acids. V shed 7 bases and J shed 3 bases, with 18 bases lying between them. The CDR3 sequence: CASIMGGEGKETQYF. The CDR3 coding sequence is TGTGCCAGCATAATGGGTGGTGAAGGTAAAGAGACCCAGTACTTC.

J is TRBJ1-1 and V is TRBV7-2; TRBD1 is a possible D gene (6 bases). The ends were cut back, 1 base at V and 1 base at J, with 10 bases in the middle. CDR3 length equals 15 residues. The germline V gene has CDR1 SGHTA and CDR2 FQGNSA. The CDR3 sequence: CASSLEGTRNTEAFF. DNA for the CDR3: TGTGCCAGCAGCTTAGAAGGGACAAGGAACACTGAAGCTTTCTTT.

The table lists this clonotype with many counts. This chain joins TRBV5-1 and TRBJ2-3; D gene ambiguous. The CDR3 has 15 residues. Germline loops: CDR1 SGHRS, CDR2 YFSETQ. Trimming took off 4 bases at V and 4 bases at J, with 16 bases between the two ends. CDR3 protein: CASSRGPPFADTQYF. DNA of the CDR3: TGCGCCAGCAGCCGTGGGCCCCCTTTCGCAGATACGCAGTATTTT.

A remark on this clonotype: One base away lies a much larger clone, so this may be a sequencing read error. The chain is built from TRBV27 and TRBJ2-1; tentatively, D is TRBD2 (7 bases). Germline V gene data show CDR1 as MNHEY and CDR2 as SMNVEV (reference sequence). V lost 4 bases and J 8 bases, leaving 24 bases between the germline ends. CDR3 length: 17 amino acids. This CDR3 is CASSSSLGGGGSDEQFF. CDR3 coding DNA: TGTGCCAGCAGTTCCTCCCTGGGGGGGGGCGGGAGCGATGAGCAGTTCTTC.

At least ten counts were recorded for this clonotype. The V gene is TRBV20-1, the J gene TRBJ2-4; TRBD2 is a possible D gene (5 bases). Germline V gives CDR1 DFQATT, CDR2 SNEGSKA (reference sequence). The V end lost 3 bases, the J end lost 1 base, and 16 bases lay between the germline ends. The CDR3 runs to 16 residues. The CDR3 loop reads CSARRASPLAKNIQYF. CDR3 nucleotide sequence: TGCAGTGCTAGGAGGGCCTCCCCCCTCGCCAAAAACATTCAGTACTTC.

The CDR3 sequence: CSASMPGLGAFF. Written as DNA, the CDR3 is TGCAGTGCTAGTATGCCGGGGCTGGGGGCTTTCTTT. The rearrangement links TRBV20-1 to TRBJ1-1, with D maybe TRBD1 (5 bases). CDR3 length: 12 amino acids. V dropped 3 bases and J dropped 11 bases, with 16 bases sitting between them. Germline CDR1 reads DFQATT; CDR2 reads SNEGSKA (reference sequence).

In its sample, this clonotype was seen many times. This chain joins TRBV6-5 and TRBJ2-3; D is ambiguous. The CDR3 has 13 residues. Between the trimmed V and J ends, which lost 2 bases and 6 bases, there was a span of 9 bases. CDR1 is MNHEY and CDR2 is SVGAGI in the germline V gene. The CDR3 DNA is TGTGCCAGCAGTTACCGCTTGGGGGATACGCAGTATTTT. Translated: CASSYRLGDTQYF.

This clonotype was detected many times. The chain has TRBV2 and TRBJ1-1; D might be TRBD1 (5 bases). The CDR3 loop spans 13 amino acids. Germline CDR1 SNHLY, CDR2 FYNNEI. Trimming stripped 7 bases from V and 4 bases from J, with 13 bases between. CDR3 bases: TGTGCCAGCACCCAGGGAGAGGGCACTGAAGCTTTCTTT. It encodes CASTQGEGTEAFF.